Listed below are T cell receptor beta chains from one sample, sequenced in a study of CD4+ T cells in melanoma. The data were produced by immunoSEQ multiplex PCR, yet TCRdb's version contains in-frame clones alone and is incomplete. The sample includes under 10,000 clones, 73% of them seen just once. The sequenced sample was cells from a culture (not recorded whether cultured in vitro). Receptor source: a human donor with melanoma. Each CDR3 is given with its conserved first and last residue. The D gene is left open where the match is weak. A clone size is listed for some rows: how often the clone was seen (once, few, many), or a class if it is expanded.

v_gene: TRBV24-1; d_gene: TRBD1; j_gene: TRBJ1-2; abundance: -; CDR3aa: CATSQGAWYGYTF; CDR3nt: TGTGCCACCAGCCAGGGGGCTTGGTATGGCTACACCTTC
v_gene: TRBV9; d_gene: TRBD2; j_gene: TRBJ2-7; abundance: -; CDR3aa: CASSRGWGGSGIPSLYEQYF; CDR3nt: TGTGCCAGCAGCCGGGGATGGGGTGGTAGCGGGATTCCGAGTCTCTACGAGCAGTACTTC
v_gene: TRBV15; d_gene: -; j_gene: TRBJ1-5; abundance: once; CDR3aa: CATSRVGQVGSAQHF; CDR3nt: TGTGCCACCAGCAGAGTAGGCCAGGTGGGGTCGGCCCAGCATTTT
v_gene: TRBV6-5; d_gene: TRBD2; j_gene: TRBJ2-7; abundance: -; CDR3aa: CASTRGGLTYEQYF; CDR3nt: TGTGCCAGCACTCGGGGGGGACTTACCTACGAGCAGTACTTC
v_gene: TRBV5-1; d_gene: -; j_gene: TRBJ2-3; abundance: -; CDR3aa: CASSLGGPSWESTDTQYF; CDR3nt: TGCGCCAGCAGCTTGGGAGGGCCTAGCTGGGAGAGCACAGATACGCAGTATTTT
v_gene: TRBV3-1/TRBV3-2; d_gene: -; j_gene: TRBJ2-2; abundance: few; CDR3aa: CASSSQLQRGGLFF; CDR3nt: TGTGCCAGCAGCAGCCAACTTCAACGGGGTGGGCTGTTTTTT
v_gene: TRBV5-1; d_gene: -; j_gene: TRBJ2-1; abundance: -; CDR3aa: CASRGGPTIENEQFF; CDR3nt: TGCGCCAGCAGGGGAGGACCCACGATAGAGAATGAGCAGTTCTTC
v_gene: TRBV7-3; d_gene: -; j_gene: TRBJ2-1; abundance: -; CDR3aa: CASSHSWESEQFF; CDR3nt: TGTGCCAGCAGCCACTCATGGGAGTCGGAGCAGTTCTTC
v_gene: TRBV6-5; d_gene: -; j_gene: TRBJ1-6; abundance: -; CDR3aa: CASSPRPNSPLHF; CDR3nt: TGTGCCAGCAGTCCCCGGCCGAATTCACCCCTCCACTTT
v_gene: TRBV3-1/TRBV3-2; d_gene: -; j_gene: TRBJ1-6; abundance: -; CDR3aa: CASSQGVGYRDSPLHF; CDR3nt: TGTGCCAGCAGCCAAGGAGTGGGTTATCGCGATTCACCCCTCCACTTT
v_gene: TRBV5-4; d_gene: TRBD2; j_gene: TRBJ2-1; abundance: -; CDR3aa: CASSSGLAGAYNEQFF; CDR3nt: TGTGCCAGCAGCTCTGGACTAGCGGGAGCCTACAATGAGCAGTTCTTC
v_gene: TRBV2; d_gene: -; j_gene: TRBJ1-1; abundance: few; CDR3aa: CASSLGPTEAFF; CDR3nt: TGTGCCAGCAGTCTAGGACCCACTGAAGCTTTCTTT
v_gene: TRBV6-1; d_gene: -; j_gene: TRBJ1-5; abundance: once; CDR3aa: CASSEFSLLGQPQHF; CDR3nt: TGTGCCAGCAGTGAATTCTCACTTCTGGGTCAGCCCCAGCATTTT
v_gene: TRBV5-1; d_gene: -; j_gene: TRBJ1-2; abundance: -; CDR3aa: CASRPYGQAYGYTF; CDR3nt: TGCGCCAGCCGGCCCTATGGGCAGGCCTATGGCTACACCTTC
v_gene: TRBV6-5; d_gene: -; j_gene: TRBJ1-2; abundance: -; CDR3aa: CASTGTRANYGYTF; CDR3nt: TGTGCCAGCACCGGGACGCGCGCTAACTATGGCTACACCTTC
v_gene: TRBV11-3; d_gene: -; j_gene: TRBJ2-1; abundance: -; CDR3aa: CASSSRGGGVEQFF; CDR3nt: TGTGCCAGCAGCTCCAGGGGGGGCGGCGTTGAGCAGTTCTTC
v_gene: TRBV27; d_gene: -; j_gene: TRBJ1-6; abundance: few; CDR3aa: CASSLTGVASPLHF; CDR3nt: TGTGCCAGCAGTTTAACTGGGGTGGCTTCACCCCTCCACTTT
v_gene: TRBV13; d_gene: -; j_gene: TRBJ1-1; abundance: -; CDR3aa: CASSTGEGGAFF; CDR3nt: TGTGCCAGCAGCACGGGTGAGGGGGGGGCTTTCTTT
v_gene: TRBV21-1; d_gene: -; j_gene: TRBJ1-1; abundance: -; CDR3aa: CASSKGTGEYTEAFF; CDR3nt: TGTGCCAGCAGCAAGGGTACGGGGGAGTACACTGAAGCTTTCTTT
v_gene: TRBV29-1; d_gene: TRBD1; j_gene: TRBJ1-2; abundance: once; CDR3aa: CSEERTGYGYTF; CDR3nt: TGCAGCGAAGAGAGGACAGGGTATGGCTACACCTTC
v_gene: TRBV5-1; d_gene: -; j_gene: TRBJ2-7; abundance: -; CDR3aa: CASSFTGVEQYF; CDR3nt: TGCGCCAGCAGCTTCACCGGGGTCGAGCAGTACTTC
v_gene: TRBV7-9; d_gene: TRBD1; j_gene: TRBJ2-5; abundance: -; CDR3aa: CASSLVTGGGETQYF; CDR3nt: TGTGCCAGCAGCTTAGTAACAGGGGGCGGGGAGACCCAGTACTTC
v_gene: TRBV25-1; d_gene: -; j_gene: TRBJ1-1; abundance: -; CDR3aa: CASTWGTEAFF; CDR3nt: TGTGCCAGCACTTGGGGAACTGAAGCTTTCTTT
v_gene: TRBV7-7; d_gene: TRBD2; j_gene: TRBJ2-4; abundance: -; CDR3aa: CASSLAERGDKNIQYF; CDR3nt: TGTGCTAGCAGCTTAGCCGAGCGGGGAGACAAAAACATTCAGTACTTC
v_gene: TRBV19; d_gene: -; j_gene: TRBJ1-3; abundance: -; CDR3aa: CASTMIAYSGNTIYF; CDR3nt: TGTGCCAGTACCATGATTGCTTATTCTGGAAACACCATATATTTT
v_gene: TRBV19; d_gene: -; j_gene: TRBJ1-1; abundance: -; CDR3aa: CASRGTLTPEAFF; CDR3nt: TGTGCCAGTAGGGGGACCCTAACACCCGAAGCTTTCTTT
v_gene: TRBV6-1; d_gene: TRBD2; j_gene: TRBJ2-3; abundance: -; CDR3aa: CASSEGISGGANTQYF; CDR3nt: TGTGCCAGCAGTGAAGGGATTAGCGGGGGGGCCAATACGCAGTATTTT
v_gene: TRBV14; d_gene: -; j_gene: TRBJ2-7; abundance: few; CDR3aa: CASSQYGGSYEQYF; CDR3nt: TGTGCCAGCAGCCAGTACGGGGGCTCCTACGAGCAGTACTTC
v_gene: TRBV5-4; d_gene: -; j_gene: TRBJ2-5; abundance: -; CDR3aa: CASSLAVGQETQYF; CDR3nt: TGTGCCAGCAGCCTAGCTGTAGGCCAAGAGACCCAGTACTTC
v_gene: TRBV5-8; d_gene: TRBD1; j_gene: TRBJ1-6; abundance: -; CDR3aa: CATHLTGVYGSPLHF; CDR3nt: TGTGCCACGCATCTTACAGGGGTTTACGGTTCACCCCTCCACTTT
v_gene: TRBV4-1; d_gene: -; j_gene: TRBJ1-2; abundance: few; CDR3aa: CASSQVRGPRYGYTF; CDR3nt: TGCGCCAGCAGCCAAGTCCGGGGGCCGCGATATGGCTACACCTTC
v_gene: TRBV19; d_gene: -; j_gene: TRBJ2-3; abundance: -; CDR3aa: CASSINTDTQYF; CDR3nt: TGTGCCAGTAGTATCAACACAGATACGCAGTATTTT
v_gene: TRBV4-1; d_gene: TRBD1; j_gene: TRBJ1-5; abundance: -; CDR3aa: CASSQRQGYDQPQHF; CDR3nt: TGCGCCAGCAGCCAACGACAGGGGTACGATCAGCCCCAGCATTTT
v_gene: TRBV7-2; d_gene: -; j_gene: TRBJ2-7; abundance: -; CDR3aa: CASSLLGVYEQYF; CDR3nt: TGTGCCAGCAGCTTATTAGGGGTCTACGAGCAGTACTTC
v_gene: TRBV30; d_gene: TRBD1; j_gene: TRBJ1-1; abundance: few; CDR3aa: CAWSAGRRQGQMNTEAFF; CDR3nt: TGTGCCTGGAGCGCCGGACGTCGACAGGGACAAATGAACACTGAAGCTTTCTTT
v_gene: TRBV5-5; d_gene: TRBD1; j_gene: TRBJ2-7; abundance: once; CDR3aa: CASTRDRGAYEQYF; CDR3nt: TGTGCCAGTACCAGAGACAGGGGTGCTTACGAGCAGTACTTC
v_gene: TRBV29-1; d_gene: -; j_gene: TRBJ2-2; abundance: -; CDR3aa: CSVEGAGQRGTGELFF; CDR3nt: TGCAGCGTTGAAGGCGCGGGTCAACGGGGCACCGGGGAGCTGTTTTTT
v_gene: TRBV29-1; d_gene: TRBD1; j_gene: TRBJ1-1; abundance: -; CDR3aa: CSVRRDRGLVTEAFF; CDR3nt: TGCAGCGTGAGACGGGACAGGGGACTAGTCACTGAAGCTTTCTTT
v_gene: TRBV10-3; d_gene: TRBD1; j_gene: TRBJ1-1; abundance: -; CDR3aa: CAISGRQGALGAFF; CDR3nt: TGTGCCATCAGTGGTAGGCAGGGGGCCCTTGGCGCTTTCTTT
v_gene: TRBV6-1; d_gene: -; j_gene: TRBJ2-5; abundance: -; CDR3aa: CASSEVGGVETQYF; CDR3nt: TGTGCCAGCAGTGAAGTCGGAGGGGTAGAGACCCAGTACTTC
v_gene: TRBV30; d_gene: -; j_gene: TRBJ1-3; abundance: once; CDR3aa: CAWSITRGNTIYF; CDR3nt: TGTGCCTGGAGCATCACACGCGGAAACACCATATATTTT
v_gene: TRBV7-8; d_gene: TRBD2; j_gene: TRBJ2-2; abundance: -; CDR3aa: CASSLGSGGTGELFF; CDR3nt: TGTGCCAGCAGCTTAGGCTCGGGGGGCACCGGGGAGCTGTTTTTT
v_gene: TRBV5-6; d_gene: TRBD1; j_gene: TRBJ2-2; abundance: -; CDR3aa: CASSFRDRATGELFF; CDR3nt: TGTGCCAGCAGCTTCCGGGACAGGGCGACCGGGGAGCTGTTTTTT
v_gene: TRBV6-5; d_gene: TRBD1; j_gene: TRBJ1-2; abundance: -; CDR3aa: CASDGTAPTNYGYTF; CDR3nt: TGTGCCAGCGACGGGACAGCGCCCACTAACTATGGCTACACCTTC
v_gene: TRBV18; d_gene: -; j_gene: TRBJ2-5; abundance: -; CDR3aa: CASSPPVSTAGSWETQYF; CDR3nt: TGTGCCAGCTCACCACCGGTTTCGACGGCCGGATCTTGGGAGACCCAGTACTTC
v_gene: TRBV18; d_gene: TRBD1; j_gene: TRBJ1-5; abundance: -; CDR3aa: CASSPGGTGGNQPQHF; CDR3nt: TGTGCCAGCTCACCAGGGGGGACAGGAGGGAATCAGCCCCAGCATTTT
v_gene: TRBV5-6; d_gene: -; j_gene: TRBJ1-2; abundance: -; CDR3aa: CASSLVWGTDYGYTF; CDR3nt: TGTGCCAGCAGCTTGGTATGGGGGACCGACTATGGCTACACCTTC
v_gene: TRBV12-3/TRBV12-4; d_gene: -; j_gene: TRBJ1-2; abundance: -; CDR3aa: CASSLSGRGGYTF; CDR3nt: TGTGCCAGCAGTTTATCGGGCAGGGGTGGCTACACCTTC
v_gene: TRBV5-1; d_gene: -; j_gene: TRBJ1-1; abundance: -; CDR3aa: CASSLVAHGNTEAFF; CDR3nt: TGCGCCAGCAGCTTGGTGGCACACGGGAACACTGAAGCTTTCTTT
v_gene: TRBV7-9; d_gene: TRBD1; j_gene: TRBJ1-1; abundance: -; CDR3aa: CASSIDRGEAFF; CDR3nt: TGTGCCAGCAGCATCGACAGGGGTGAAGCTTTCTTT
v_gene: TRBV11-2; d_gene: -; j_gene: TRBJ2-1; abundance: few; CDR3aa: CASSRLNEQFF; CDR3nt: TGTGCCAGCAGCCGTCTAAATGAGCAGTTCTTC
v_gene: TRBV10-1; d_gene: -; j_gene: TRBJ1-1; abundance: -; CDR3aa: CASSPRTPDGEAFF; CDR3nt: TGCGCCAGCAGTCCCCGGACCCCGGACGGTGAAGCTTTCTTT
v_gene: TRBV7-2; d_gene: TRBD1; j_gene: TRBJ2-7; abundance: -; CDR3aa: CASSRTGGFEQYF; CDR3nt: TGTGCCAGCAGTCGGACAGGGGGTTTCGAGCAGTACTTC
v_gene: TRBV2; d_gene: -; j_gene: TRBJ1-1; abundance: -; CDR3aa: CASSEPLRPEAFF; CDR3nt: TGTGCCAGCAGTGAACCCCTCCGCCCCGAAGCTTTCTTT